Presented here are 18 T cell receptor beta chains from one specimen sequenced in a study of blood T cell repertoires in COVID-19. The method was immunoSEQ multiplex PCR; TCRdb's version includes in-frame clones alone and lacks a portion of them. The sample lists approximately 210,000 clones; more than 85% were seen once. The specimen was peripheral blood. The receptors come from a man in his forties or fifties with acute or convalescent COVID-19.

Here the CDR3 DNA reads TGTGCCAGCTCCACGGCGGGGGCCAAAAACATTCAGTACTTC. Translation gives CASSTAGAKNIQYF. This chain connects TRBV18 to TRBJ2-4; TRBD2 is a possible D gene (6 bases). V was shortened by 6 bases and J by 1 base, with 10 bases between the two germline ends. This CDR3 comprises 14 residues. Germline V gives CDR1 KGHSH, CDR2 LQKENI.

The chain recombines TRBV25-1 with TRBJ2-2, with a weak D call TRBD2 (6 bases). CDR3 size: 16 residues. From germline, CDR1 is MGHDK and CDR2 SYGVNS. With 1 base removed from V and 5 bases from J, the gap between germline ends came to 14 bases. This CDR3 is CASSEFQEGRTGELFF. CDR3 sequence (DNA): TGTGCCAGCAGTGAATTCCAGGAGGGCCGAACCGGGGAGCTGTTTTTT. The full variable domain, rest sourced from reference TRBV25-1 and TRBJ2-2, is EADIYQTPRYLVIGTGKKITLECSQTMGHDKMYWYQQDPGMELHLIHYSYGVNSTEKGDLSSESTVSRIRTEHFPLTLESARPSHTSQYLCASSEFQEGRTGELFFGEGSRLTVL.

The chain has TRBV6-6 and TRBJ2-7; 8 bases agree with TRBD1. V dropped 5 bases and J dropped 0; count of bases not matched to a gene: 6. The CDR3 length is 15 residues. Germline V gene data show CDR1 as MNHNY and CDR2 as SVGAGI (reference sequence). The CDR3 protein is CASSPTGDFSYEQYF. The CDR3 coding sequence is TGTGCCAGCAGTCCGACAGGGGACTTCTCCTACGAGCAGTACTTC.

V gene TRBV7-2 combines with J gene TRBJ2-7, with D perhaps matching TRBD2 (5 bases). V was shortened by 3 bases and J by 3 bases, with 12 bases between the two germline ends. Germline assignment: CDR1 SGHTA and CDR2 FQGNSA. The CDR3 is made up of 14 amino acids. CDR3 DNA: TGTGCCAGCAGCTTGAGCGGACCCTTCTACGAGCAGTACTTC. Its translation: CASSLSGPFYEQYF.

This chain connects TRBV29-1 to TRBJ1-2; no reliable D call. Germline V gives CDR1 SQVTM, CDR2 ANQGSEA. This CDR3 contains 13 residues. Trimming stripped 2 bases from V and 8 bases from J, with 15 bases between. CDR3 sequence: CSVERSTVPGYTF. As DNA, the CDR3 is TGCAGCGTTGAACGGTCTACAGTCCCCGGCTACACCTTC.

This chain connects TRBV27 to TRBJ2-5; TRBD2 agrees at 9 bases. Germline CDR1 reads MNHEY; CDR2 reads SMNVEV (reference sequence). Trimming took 6 bases from V and 2 from J; bases not matched to a gene: 10. The CDR3 totals 16 residues. In DNA form, the CDR3 reads TGTGCCAGCAGGCCCATGAGCGGGGGGATTCAAGAGACCCAGTACTTC. The encoded protein is CASRPMSGGIQETQYF.

V is TRBV9 and J is TRBJ2-1, with 9 nucleotides matching TRBD1. V lost 4 bases and J lost 7; bases outside the gene matches: 9. Germline CDR1 and CDR2: SGDLS and YYNGEE. The CDR3 length is 15 residues. In nucleotides, the CDR3 is TGTGCCAGCAGCCAGACAGGGGGTACGGAAAATGAGCAGTTCTTC. Its translation is CASSQTGGTENEQFF.

The chain has TRBV6-6 and TRBJ2-1; 9 bases map to TRBD1. The V and J ends lost 5 bases and 15 bases, in that order; junction bases with no gene match: 5. Germline V gene data show CDR1 as MNHNY and CDR2 as SVGAGI (reference sequence). This CDR3 has 11 amino acids. In nucleotides, the CDR3 is TGTGCCAGCAGTCGCCGGGACAGGGCGTTCTTC. Translated, it gives CASSRRDRAFF.

This chain connects TRBV19 to TRBJ2-3, with 7 bases fitting TRBD1. The CDR3 is 15 amino acids. Per the germline V gene, CDR1 is LNHDA and CDR2 is SQIVND (reference sequence). V dropped 2 bases and J dropped 0; count of bases not matched to a gene: 2. The CDR3 nucleotides read TGTGCCAGTAGTATAATGGGACAGAGCACAGATACGCAGTATTTT. Amino acids: CASSIMGQSTDTQYF.

V usage is TRBV9 and J usage is TRBJ2-3; TRBD2 matches at 7 bases. J gave up 2 bases and V 4 bases, and 13 bases lay outside the gene matches. This CDR3 is built from 17 residues. Germline values: CDR1 SGDLS, CDR2 YYNGEE. The CDR3 DNA follows: TGTGCCAGCAGCCCTATGATTGGTAGCGGGCTCACAGATACGCAGTATTTT. Its protein product is CASSPMIGSGLTDTQYF.

This chain joins TRBV29-1 and TRBJ2-7; 7 positions agree with TRBD1. The CDR3 spans 13 residues. The V segment lost 7 bases and the J segment 7 bases; nucleotides outside the gene matches: 13. Germline values: CDR1 SQVTM, CDR2 ANQGSEA. CDR3 in amino acids: CSAGHLDRREQYF. In DNA form, the CDR3 reads TGCAGCGCCGGACACTTGGACAGGAGGGAGCAGTACTTC.

The V call is TRBV30, the J call TRBJ2-7; 9 positions agree with TRBD2. This CDR3 has 14 residues. J lost 3 bases, V lost 2 bases, and 5 bases had no gene match. Germline V gene sequence: CDR1 GTSNPN, CDR2 SVGIG (reference sequence). The CDR3 loop is CAWSRTSDYYEQYF. The CDR3 DNA is TGTGCCTGGAGTAGGACTAGCGATTACTACGAGCAGTACTTC.

This clone was observed once. The V and J genes are TRBV7-2 and TRBJ2-1; 11 bases fit TRBD2. The CDR3 covers 16 residues. Looked up from germline, CDR1 is SGHTA and CDR2 is FQGNSA. V trimming: 5 bases; J trimming: 2 bases; junction bases outside the gene matches: 5. The chain's CDR3 is CASSKLLAGAYNEQFF. CDR3 coding DNA: TGTGCCAGCAGCAAATTACTAGCGGGAGCCTACAATGAGCAGTTCTTC.

The chain recombines TRBV29-1 with TRBJ1-2; D is undetermined. The CDR3 extends over 13 amino acids. Trimming removed 8 bases from V and 8 bases from J, with 21 bases in between. Germline V gene sequence: CDR1 SQVTM, CDR2 ANQGSEA. CDR3 nucleotide sequence: TGCAGCTCCCTTTTTCCCACGAGTAACGGCTACACCTTC. This gives the protein CSSLFPTSNGYTF.

The genes are TRBV30 and TRBJ1-1; D possibly corresponds to TRBD1 (6 bases). CDR1 GTSNPN and CDR2 SVGIG come from the germline V gene (reference sequence). V lost 3 bases and J lost 2, with 10 bases in between. The CDR3 runs 13 residues. CDR3 loop: CAWRSGGNTEAFF. Written as DNA, the CDR3 is TGTGCCTGGAGAAGTGGGGGCAACACTGAAGCTTTCTTT.

The rearrangement links TRBV27 to TRBJ1-2; D might be TRBD1 (5 bases). Germline V lookup: CDR1 MNHEY, CDR2 SMNVEV (reference sequence). This CDR3 region has 14 residues. V lost 6 bases to trimming and J lost 8 bases, with 19 bases between them. Written as DNA, the CDR3 is TGTGCCAGCAGCCTTACAGGTTTCCCACACGGCTACACCTTC. The encoded protein is CASSLTGFPHGYTF.

V and J are TRBV7-8 and TRBJ1-6; 7 nucleotides agree with TRBD1. Germline values: CDR1 SGHVS, CDR2 FQNEAQ. The CDR3 spans 17 residues. Trimming at V came to 4 bases and at J to 3 bases, leaving 9 bases not matched to a gene. This CDR3 reads CASSSPGTELYNSPLHF. CDR3 in DNA: TGTGCCAGCAGCTCACCCGGGACAGAACTCTATAATTCACCCCTCCACTTT.

This clone was counted a few times. This chain uses TRBV7-2 with TRBJ2-1, with D perhaps matching TRBD2 (5 bases). V dropped 4 bases and J dropped 4 bases, with 14 bases sitting between them. The CDR3 consists of 15 residues. The germline gives CDR1 SGHTA, CDR2 FQGNSA. CDR3 DNA sequence: TGTGCCAGCAGCTCGGGAAACCAACGTTACAATGAGCAGTTCTTC. This sequence encodes CASSSGNQRYNEQFF.